Listed below are T cell receptor beta chains from one sample, sequenced in a study of response to subunit inactivated influenza vaccine. TCRdb re-derived calls from the RT-PCR reads in MiXCR, one entry per CDR3 protein. Among hundreds of thousands of distinct CDR3 sequences listed, approximately 14% were seen once. The starting material was PBMCs from blood, obtained approximately 12 days after vaccination. All receptors derive from a man between 50 and 59 years old who received an inactivated influenza vaccine. The CDR3 runs from the conserved cysteine through the conserved F or W. A D gene is named only where the DNA matches it firmly. The size entry is marked missing in some rows and otherwise reads once, few, many or a size class.

TRBD2	TRBV4-2	15	few	TRBJ2-7	CASSQSGSSFYEQYF	TGTGCCAGCAGCCAAAGCGGGAGCTCTTTCTACGAGCAGTACTTC
TRBD2	TRBV7-2	16	many	TRBJ2-3	CASSLVAGGPRDTQYF	TGTGCCAGCAGCTTAGTAGCGGGAGGGCCTCGGGATACGCAGTATTTT
NA	TRBV10-3	13	NA	TRBJ1-4	CAISQDPGKALFF	TGTGCCATCTCACAGGACCCCGGGAAGGCACTGTTTTTT
NA	TRBV6-2/TRBV6-3	13	many	TRBJ2-1	CASNYLQGYEQFF	TGTGCCAGCAACTACCTACAGGGTTATGAGCAGTTCTTC
TRBD1	TRBV3-1	15	few	TRBJ2-7	CASSATGTGSYEQYF	TGTGCCAGCAGTGCGACCGGGACAGGCAGCTACGAGCAGTACTTC
NA	TRBV29-1	14	many	TRBJ2-2	CSAGLGVGTGELFF	TGCAGCGCCGGTTTAGGGGTAGGGACCGGGGAGCTGTTTTTT
NA	TRBV7-8	16	few	TRBJ1-1	CASSLAFVGVSTEAFF	TGTGCCAGCAGCTTAGCTTTCGTTGGAGTCAGCACTGAAGCTTTCTTT
TRBD2	TRBV7-2	14	NA	TRBJ2-1	CASSLMGGSGEQFF	TGTGCCAGCAGCCTAATGGGCGGGAGTGGTGAGCAGTTCTTC
TRBD1	TRBV6-4	15	few	TRBJ2-1	CASSVLGTVGNEQFF	TGTGCCAGCAGTGTCCTCGGGACAGTTGGCAATGAGCAGTTCTTC
TRBD2	TRBV5-1	16	NA	TRBJ2-5	CASSLALRGGQETQYF	TGCGCCAGCAGCTTGGCCTTACGGGGGGGCCAAGAGACCCAGTACTTC
TRBD2	TRBV29-1	16	NA	TRBJ2-4	CSVDGGGLAGGNIQYF	TGCAGCGTTGACGGGGGAGGACTAGCGGGAGGAAACATTCAGTACTTC
TRBD2	TRBV20-1	14	NA	TRBJ2-1	CSAPTSGVYNEQFF	TGCAGTGCACCAACTAGCGGGGTCTACAATGAGCAGTTCTTC
NA	TRBV3-1	15	NA	TRBJ1-5	CASSQGRWWNQPQHF	TGTGCCAGCAGCCAAGGACGGTGGTGGAATCAGCCCCAGCATTTT
NA	TRBV10-3	18	few	TRBJ2-2	CAISESHPGGLNTGELFF	TGTGCCATCAGTGAGTCGCATCCCGGGGGACTGAACACCGGGGAGCTGTTTTTT
NA	TRBV6-1	13	NA	TRBJ1-3	CASIDVPGNTIYF	TGTGCCAGCATCGACGTACCTGGAAACACCATATATTTT
NA	TRBV7-2	14	few	TRBJ2-1	CASSPVLPGGEQFF	TGTGCCAGCAGCCCCGTCCTACCTGGCGGTGAGCAGTTCTTC